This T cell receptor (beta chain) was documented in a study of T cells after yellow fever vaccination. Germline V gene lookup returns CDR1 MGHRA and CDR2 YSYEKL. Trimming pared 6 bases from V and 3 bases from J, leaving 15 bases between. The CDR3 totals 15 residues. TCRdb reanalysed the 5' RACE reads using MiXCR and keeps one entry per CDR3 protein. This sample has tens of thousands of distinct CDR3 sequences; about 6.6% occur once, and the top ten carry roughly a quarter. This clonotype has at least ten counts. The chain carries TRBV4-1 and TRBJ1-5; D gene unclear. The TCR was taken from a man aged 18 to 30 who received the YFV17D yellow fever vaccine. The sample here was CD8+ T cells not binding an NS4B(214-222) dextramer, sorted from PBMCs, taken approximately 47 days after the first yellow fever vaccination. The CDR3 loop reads CASSKETPSNQPQHF. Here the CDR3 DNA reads TGCGCCAGCAGTAAGGAAACCCCCTCCAATCAGCCCCAGCATTTT.